The next 10 T cell receptor beta chains were all read from a single sample in a study of vaccination effects on CD4 cells after COVID-19. Only in-frame clones appear in the TCRdb table, and some are missing; sequencing was by immunoSEQ multiplex PCR. In the table there are around 45,000 clones, just over 75% of which are singletons. Viral peptide pool expansion of antigen-specific CD4+ T cells preceded sequencing in the ViraFEST assay. Once cultured for roughly ten days, the cells underwent separation to obtain CD4+ T cells. Nucleocapsid antibodies were negative in the vaccine recipients, who had never had SARS-CoV-2 infection. Their antigens are not known. The specimen was CD4+ T cells from PBMCs cultured with SARS-CoV-2 spike peptides, collected before COVID-19 vaccination. The source is a human donor who received a COVID-19 vaccine.

This clone showed up just once. The chain joins TRBV5-1 to TRBJ2-5; 11 nucleotides line up with TRBD1. Trimming at V came to 0 bases and at J to 5 bases, leaving 6 bases not matched to a gene. The CDR3 consists of 16 residues. From germline, CDR1 is SGHRS and CDR2 YFSETQ. The CDR3 region has the DNA TGCGCCAGCAGCTTGGCAGGACAGGGGGCCAGGGAGACCCAGTACTTC. Amino acids: CASSLAGQGARETQYF.

This clone was detected only a few times. This chain links TRBV7-9 with TRBJ2-7; a possible D gene is TRBD1 (6 bases). V lost 5 bases and J 6 bases, leaving 14 bases between the germline ends. Germline CDR1 is SEHNR and CDR2 is FQNEAQ (reference sequence). The CDR3 consists of 13 residues. CDR3 in DNA: TGTGCCAGCAGCATCTATACAGGGAGCGAGCAGTACGTC. It codes for CASSIYTGSEQYV.

This chain links TRBV18 with TRBJ2-1; either TRBD1 or TRBD2 may fit D (6 bases each). This CDR3 is built from 14 residues. V lost 1 base and J lost 6, with 10 bases in between. The germline CDR1 and CDR2 sequences are KGHSH and LQKENI. The CDR3 reads CASSPRGGINEQFF. The CDR3 nucleotides are TGTGCCAGCTCACCACGAGGGGGGATCAATGAGCAGTTCTTC.

The genes are TRBV7-2 and TRBJ2-3; 7 bases fit TRBD1. The junction had 4 bases not matched to a gene; V was cut back by 2 bases and J by 2 bases. Looked up from germline, CDR1 is SGHTA and CDR2 is FQGNSA. There are 15 residues in the CDR3. In DNA, the CDR3 is TGTGCCAGCAGCTTATACAGGGGCAACACAGATACGCAGTATTTT. Amino acid sequence: CASSLYRGNTDTQYF.

The CDR3 DNA follows: TGTGCCAGTAGTACCAGGGGGTCTAGGTTAAATGAGCAGTTCTTC. This translates into CASSTRGSRLNEQFF. This chain uses TRBV19 with TRBJ2-1; 7 nucleotides align to TRBD1. The CDR3 consists of 15 residues. Trimming took 4 bases from V and 7 from J; bases not matched to a gene: 10. The germline CDR1 and CDR2 sequences are LNHDA and SQIVND (reference sequence).

The chain couples TRBV12-3 or TRBV12-4 to TRBJ1-5; the D is unclear. V lost 0 bases and J 5 bases, leaving 5 bases between the germline ends. The CDR3 spans 13 residues. The CDR3 sequence: CASSLAGYQPQHF. The DNA of the CDR3 is TGTGCCAGCAGTTTAGCGGGTTATCAGCCCCAGCATTTT.

J is TRBJ1-1 and V is TRBV18, with D possibly TRBD1 on 5 matching bases. V lost 2 bases and J lost 5, with 9 bases in between. The CDR3 consists of 13 residues. The germline CDR1 and CDR2 sequences are KGHSH and LQKENI. This chain's CDR3 is CASSPEAGTEAFF. CDR3 in DNA: TGTGCCAGCTCACCAGAGGCAGGGACTGAAGCTTTCTTT.

This clone was seen only once. CDR3 amino acids: CASSLMGTSGGADTQYF. The CDR3 DNA is TGCGCCAGCAGCTTGATGGGGACTAGCGGGGGGGCAGATACGCAGTATTTT. V and J are TRBV5-1 and TRBJ2-3, with 16 bases lining up with TRBD2. V was clipped by 1 base and J by 4 bases; unmatched bases: 3. Germline V gives CDR1 SGHRS, CDR2 YFSETQ. The CDR3 is made up of 17 amino acids.

This clone occurred once. The same CDR3 arises from other DNA sequences in this sample as well. V gene TRBV5-1 combines with J gene TRBJ1-1; D ambiguous. Trimming cost V 0 bases and J 1 base, with 4 bases left between them. This CDR3 comprises 13 residues. CDR1 is SGHRS, CDR2 YFSETQ, per germline. The CDR3 DNA reads as TGCGCCAGCAGCTTGGCAGGGAACACTGAAGCTTTCTTT. Protein sequence: CASSLAGNTEAFF.

The rearrangement uses TRBV5-1 and TRBJ2-7; TRBD1 matches at 9 bases. Germline V gene sequence: CDR1 SGHRS, CDR2 YFSETQ. The CDR3 consists of 14 residues. V lost 4 bases and J lost 7; bases outside the gene matches: 9. DNA for the CDR3: TGCGCCAGCAGCCCCGGGACAGGGATTGCGGAGCAGTACGTC. This translates into CASSPGTGIAEQYV.